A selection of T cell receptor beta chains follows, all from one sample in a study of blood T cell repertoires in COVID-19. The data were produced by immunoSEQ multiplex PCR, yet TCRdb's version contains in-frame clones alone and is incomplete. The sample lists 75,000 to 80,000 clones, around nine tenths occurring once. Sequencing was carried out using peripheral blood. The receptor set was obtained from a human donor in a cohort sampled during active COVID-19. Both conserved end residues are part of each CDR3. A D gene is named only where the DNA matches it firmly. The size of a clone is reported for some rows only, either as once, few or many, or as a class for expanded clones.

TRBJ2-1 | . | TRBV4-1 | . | TGCGCCAGCAGCCAGCCTCGCCGGGGTGCTACCTACAATGAGCAGTTCTTC | CASSQPRRGATYNEQFF
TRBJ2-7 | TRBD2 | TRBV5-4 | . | TGTGCCAGCAGCTCCGGGACTCCGGGAGGTCTAACCTACGAGCAGTACTTC | CASSSGTPGGLTYEQYF
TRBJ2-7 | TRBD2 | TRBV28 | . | TGTGCCAGCAGTTCAAGGAGACTAGCGGGAGGGTGGAGGGGTTCCTACGAGCAGTACTTC | CASSSRRLAGGWRGSYEQYF
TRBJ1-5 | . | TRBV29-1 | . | TGCAGCGTTGTAACGGGGGTGAATCAGCCCCAGCATTTT | CSVVTGVNQPQHF
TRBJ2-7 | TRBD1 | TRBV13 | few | TGTGCCAGTAGACAGGGGGATGAGCAGTACTTC | CASRQGDEQYF
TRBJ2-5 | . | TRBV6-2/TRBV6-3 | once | TGTGCCAGCAGTTACCCACCTTTGGGTAGCGGCTACCAAGAGACCCAGTACTTC | CASSYPPLGSGYQETQYF
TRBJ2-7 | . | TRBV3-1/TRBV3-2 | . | TGTGCCAGCAGCCAAGTCTTTTATAACGAGCAGTACTTC | CASSQVFYNEQYF
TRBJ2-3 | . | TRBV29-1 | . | TGCAGCGTTGCGGTAGCCGATACGCAGTATTTT | CSVAVADTQYF
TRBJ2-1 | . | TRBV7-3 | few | TGTGCCAGCAGCACTACGGGGGGCGGGAATGAGCAGTTCTTC | CASSTTGGGNEQFF
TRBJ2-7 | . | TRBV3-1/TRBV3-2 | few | TGTGCCAGCACCCCCGGCGGCTCCTACGAGCAGTACTTC | CASTPGGSYEQYF
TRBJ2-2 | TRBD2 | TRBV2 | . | TGTGCCAGCAGTGAAGCGGCGCTTGAGCGGGAGTATCCCGGGGAGCTGTTTTTT | CASSEAALEREYPGELFF
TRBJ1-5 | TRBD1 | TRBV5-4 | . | TGTGCCAGCAGCCGGGACAGAAACAATCAGCCCCAGCATTTT | CASSRDRNNQPQHF
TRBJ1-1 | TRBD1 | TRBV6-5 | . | TGTGCCAGCAGTTACTTGGACAGGGGGAACACTGAAGCTTTCTTT | CASSYLDRGNTEAFF
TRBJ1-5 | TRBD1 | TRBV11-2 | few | TGTGCCAGCAGCTTGGGACAGTTTAATCAGCCCCAGCATTTT | CASSLGQFNQPQHF
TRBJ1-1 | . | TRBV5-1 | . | TGCGCCAGCAGCTTGGGCGCAATGAACACTGAAGCTTTCTTT | CASSLGAMNTEAFF
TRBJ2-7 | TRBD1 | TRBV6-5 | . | TGTGCCAGCACCGACAGGGACAGCTACGAGCAGTACTTC | CASTDRDSYEQYF
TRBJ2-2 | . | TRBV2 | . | TGTGCCAGTACCTTCACTGCTGGGAACACCGGGGAGCTGTTTTTT | CASTFTAGNTGELFF
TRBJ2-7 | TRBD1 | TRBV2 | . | TGTGCCAGCAGTGCAGGACAGGGGGACGAGCAGTACTTC | CASSAGQGDEQYF
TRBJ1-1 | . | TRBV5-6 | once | TGTGCCAGCTTCCCTGTATGGGGCCGAACTGAAGCTTTCTTT | CASFPVWGRTEAFF
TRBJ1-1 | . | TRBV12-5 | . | TGTGCTAGTGGTTTAACTATCGGGACACCGAACACTGAAGCTTTCTTT | CASGLTIGTPNTEAFF
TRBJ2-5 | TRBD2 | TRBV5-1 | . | TGCGCCAGCAGCACTAGACTAGCGGGACAAGAGACCCAGTACTTC | CASSTRLAGQETQYF
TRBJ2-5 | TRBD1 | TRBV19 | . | TGTGCCAGTGCCATAACCGGGACAGGGGGCGAGACCCAGTACTTC | CASAITGTGGETQYF
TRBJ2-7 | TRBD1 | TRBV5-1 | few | TGCGCCAGCAGCTCCCTGCAGGGGGTCTACTACGAGCAGTACTTC | CASSSLQGVYYEQYF
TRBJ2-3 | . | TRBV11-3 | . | TGTGCCAGCAGCTTAGGTCAGCGGGCGGGAGATACGCAGTATTTT | CASSLGQRAGDTQYF
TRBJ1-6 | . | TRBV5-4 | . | TGTGCCAGCAGCTTGGCCCAACAGGGTGCCTTTACTCCCCTCCACTTT | CASSLAQQGAFTPLHF
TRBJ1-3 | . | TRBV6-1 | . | TGTGCCAGCAGTGAGCAGATTTCTTACTCTGGAAACACCATATATTTT | CASSEQISYSGNTIYF
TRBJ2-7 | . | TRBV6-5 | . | TGTGCCAGCAGAGCTGAACGGGGATCCTACGAGCAGTACTTC | CASRAERGSYEQYF
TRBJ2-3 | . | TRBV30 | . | TGTGCCTGGGGGTCCGGAGATACGCAGTATTTT | CAWGSGDTQYF
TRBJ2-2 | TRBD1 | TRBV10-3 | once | TGTGCCATCGAGACAGGGGCGGAGACCGGGGAGCTGTTTTTT | CAIETGAETGELFF
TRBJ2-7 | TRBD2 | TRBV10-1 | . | TGCGCCAGCAGGGGGCCGGGACTAGCGGATACCTACGAGCAGTACTTC | CASRGPGLADTYEQYF
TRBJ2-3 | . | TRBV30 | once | TGTGCCTGGAGTACGGGCACAGATACGCAGTATTTT | CAWSTGTDTQYF
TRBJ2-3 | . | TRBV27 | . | TGTGCCAGCAGTTCCATCCTAGCGACAGGGAAGACAGATACGCAGTATTTT | CASSSILATGKTDTQYF
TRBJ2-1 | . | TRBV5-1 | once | TGCGCCAGCAGCTTGGCATACGTGGGAGGGGGGCAGGATGAGCAGTTCTTC | CASSLAYVGGGQDEQFF
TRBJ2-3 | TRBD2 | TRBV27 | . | TGTGCCAGCAGTCTGGGGGGCGGGAGGATTCGTGGAGATACGCAGTATTTT | CASSLGGGRIRGDTQYF
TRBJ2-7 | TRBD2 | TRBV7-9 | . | TGTGCCAGCATAGGACCCGCGGTAGCGGGGGGAACCTACGAGCAGTACTTC | CASIGPAVAGGTYEQYF
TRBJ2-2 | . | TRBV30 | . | TGTGCCCGGGACTGGGCGGGGGAGCTGTTTTTT | CARDWAGELFF
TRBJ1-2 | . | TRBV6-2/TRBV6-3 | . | TGTGCCAGCAGTTACTCAGAGATGTCAGGGGCCCAGATTTTTGGCTACACCTTC | CASSYSEMSGAQIFGYTF
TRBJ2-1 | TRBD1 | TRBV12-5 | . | TGTGCTAGTGGTTTGGCAATCGGGACAGGGGACAATGAGCAGTTCTTC | CASGLAIGTGDNEQFF
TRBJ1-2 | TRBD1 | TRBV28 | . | TGTGCCAGCAGGGGACAGGTAGACGAGGGCTACACCTTC | CASRGQVDEGYTF
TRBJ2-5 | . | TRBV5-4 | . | TGTGCCAGCAGCTCTGGACAGCTTACAACACAAGAGACCCAGTACTTC | CASSSGQLTTQETQYF
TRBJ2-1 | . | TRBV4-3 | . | TGCGCCAGCAGCCAAGAAGCGGGCAATGAGCAGTTCTTC | CASSQEAGNEQFF
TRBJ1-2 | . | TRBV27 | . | TGTGCCAGCAGTTCCTGGAGGGACCTCTATGGCTACACCTTC | CASSSWRDLYGYTF
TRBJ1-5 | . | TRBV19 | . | TGTGCCAGTAGTATAATAGGAGGGGTGAGCAATCAGCCCCAGCATTTT | CASSIIGGVSNQPQHF
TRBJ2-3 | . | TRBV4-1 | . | TGCGCCAGCAGCCAAGTAGGGGTGGCAGATACGCAGTATTTT | CASSQVGVADTQYF
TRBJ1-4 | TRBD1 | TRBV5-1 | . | TGCGCCAGCGGACCAACAGGGGGCACTAATGAAAAACTGTTTTTT | CASGPTGGTNEKLFF
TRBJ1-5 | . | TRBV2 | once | TGTGCCAGCACTGAACAGGGCGCTCAGCCCCAGCATTTT | CASTEQGAQPQHF
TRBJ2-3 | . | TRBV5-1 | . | TGCGCCAGCAGCCCCAGGACTAATGTACCTGATACGCAGTATTTT | CASSPRTNVPDTQYF
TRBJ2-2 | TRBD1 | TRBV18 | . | TGTGCCAGCTCACCGCCAGGGGGCCCGAACACCGGGGAGCTGTTTTTT | CASSPPGGPNTGELFF
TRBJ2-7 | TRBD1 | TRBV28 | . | TGTGCCAGCAGTTACGGGACAGGGGGCAACGAGCAGTACTTC | CASSYGTGGNEQYF
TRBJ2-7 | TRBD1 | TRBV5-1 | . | TGCGCCAGCAATCAAGGGGACAGCTACGAGCAGTACTTC | CASNQGDSYEQYF
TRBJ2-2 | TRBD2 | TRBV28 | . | TGTGCCAGCAGTTTATCTAGCGGGGGGATGAACACCGGGGAGCTGTTTTTT | CASSLSSGGMNTGELFF
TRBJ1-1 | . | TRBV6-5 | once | TGTGCCAGCAGTTACTCCCGGGAAACTGAAGCTTTCTTT | CASSYSRETEAFF